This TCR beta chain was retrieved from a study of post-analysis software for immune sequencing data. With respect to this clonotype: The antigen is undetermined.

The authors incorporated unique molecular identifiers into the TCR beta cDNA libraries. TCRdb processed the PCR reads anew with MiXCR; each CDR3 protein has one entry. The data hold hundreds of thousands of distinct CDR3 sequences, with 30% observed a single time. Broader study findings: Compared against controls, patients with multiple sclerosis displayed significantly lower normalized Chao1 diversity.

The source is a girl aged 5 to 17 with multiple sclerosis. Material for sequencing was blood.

CDR3 amino acids: CASSPWRVPGETQYF. For the CDR3, the DNA is TGTGCCAGCAGCCCCTGGAGGGTTCCGGGAGAGACCCAGTACTTC. The V call is TRBV5-5, the J call TRBJ2-5; D might be TRBD2 (6 bases). The CDR3 has 15 amino acids. Trimming cost V 4 bases and J 4 bases, with 17 bases left between them. Germline values: CDR1 SGHKS, CDR2 YYEKEE (reference sequence). Full variable domain (rest looked up from reference TRBV5-5 and TRBJ2-5): DAGVTQSPTHLIKTRGQQVTLRCSPISGHKSVSWYQQVLGQGPQFIFQYYEKEERGRGNFPDRFSARQFPNYSSELNVNALLLGDSALYLCASSPWRVPGETQYFGPGTRLLVL.